The clone carrying this TCR beta chain was picked up one time. CDR1 is MNHNY and CDR2 is SVGAGI in the germline V gene (reference sequence). V gave up 4 bases and J gave up 10 bases, with 8 bases separating them. The CDR3 is 12 residues long. A second PCR, run for 7 to 11 cycles, used a sample-barcoded 5' primer plus a J-beta primer mix. TCRdb reanalysed the 5' RACE reads using MiXCR and keeps one entry per CDR3 protein. The data show about 570,000 distinct CDR3 sequences, roughly 28% seen once. This record belongs to a study of blood T cells in healthy people across ages. The V and J genes are TRBV6-6 and TRBJ1-6; D uncertain. The sequenced material came from blood. The TCR comes from a woman aged 70-85 years in good health. CDR3: CASSSYASPLHF. The CDR3 DNA sequence: TGTGCCAGCAGTTCATATGCCTCACCCCTCCACTTT.